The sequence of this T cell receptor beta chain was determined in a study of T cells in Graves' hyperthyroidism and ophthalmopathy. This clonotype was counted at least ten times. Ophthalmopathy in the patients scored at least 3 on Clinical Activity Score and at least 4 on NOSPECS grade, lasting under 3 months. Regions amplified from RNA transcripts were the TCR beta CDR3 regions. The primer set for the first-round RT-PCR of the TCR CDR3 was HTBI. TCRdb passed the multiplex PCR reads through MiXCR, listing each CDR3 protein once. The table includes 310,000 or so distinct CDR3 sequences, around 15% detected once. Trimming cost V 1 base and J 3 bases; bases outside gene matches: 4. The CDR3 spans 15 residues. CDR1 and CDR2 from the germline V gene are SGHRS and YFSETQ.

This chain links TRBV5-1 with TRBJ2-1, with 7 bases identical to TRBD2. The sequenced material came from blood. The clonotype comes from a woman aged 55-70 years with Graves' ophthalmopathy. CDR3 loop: CASSLRTRDYNEQFF. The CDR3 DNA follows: TGCGCCAGCAGCTTGCGGACTAGAGACTACAATGAGCAGTTCTTC.